A single sample is the source of the 24 T cell receptor beta chains below, sequenced in a study of OX40 agonist ivuxolimab in advanced cancers. The repertoire was sequenced with immunoSEQ multiplex PCR; TCRdb's copy has only in-frame clones and lacks some. The data show about 31,000 clones, around nine tenths seen once. Sample: CD4+ or CD8+ T cells sorted from blood, taken in a trial of the OX40 agonist ivuxolimab. These receptors were taken from an adult with an advanced solid tumor such as melanoma, head and neck, liver or kidney cancer.

This clone was recorded only once. The chain has TRBV6-5 and TRBJ2-7; TRBD1 is a possible D gene (6 bases). The CDR3 contains 12 residues. Germline V gives CDR1 MNHEY, CDR2 SVGAGI. V was cut by 5 bases and J by 9 bases, with 14 bases left in between. The CDR3 protein is CASSDNRDVQYF. CDR3 DNA sequence: TGTGCCAGCAGTGACAACAGGGATGTGCAGTACTTC.

This chain joins TRBV19 and TRBJ2-1, with D perhaps given as TRBD1 or TRBD2 (6 bases each). This CDR3 is built from 18 residues. Germline CDR1 LNHDA, CDR2 SQIVND (reference sequence). Deletions cut 3 bases from V and 2 bases from J, with 20 bases between. The CDR3 is CASSIRGPPLLTYNEQFF. The DNA of the CDR3 is TGTGCCAGTAGTATCCGGGGGCCCCCTTTGCTGACCTACAATGAGCAGTTCTTC.

The V gene is TRBV11-2, the J gene TRBJ2-3, with 12 nucleotides matching TRBD2. The CDR3 runs to 17 residues. CDR1 and CDR2 (germline): SGHAT, FQNNGV. V shed 6 bases and J 0 bases; nucleotides not matched to a gene: 7. CDR3 amino acids: CASSTGLAGPSTDTQYF. CDR3 in DNA: TGTGCCAGCAGTACGGGACTAGCGGGCCCTAGCACAGATACGCAGTATTTT.

The DNA for the CDR3 is TGTGCCAGCAGCCCGCGGGGTGAGGTTTCCTACGAGCAGTACTTC. Amino acids: CASSPRGEVSYEQYF. This chain connects TRBV9 to TRBJ2-7; a possible D gene is TRBD2 (6 bases). Germline V CDR1 and CDR2: SGDLS, YYNGEE. The ends were cut back, 4 bases at V and 1 base at J, with 15 bases in the middle. This CDR3 spans 15 amino acids.

This clone was recorded once. The chain links TRBV29-1 to TRBJ2-7; 12 bases are shared with TRBD2. This CDR3 contains 14 residues. After removal of 7 bases from V and 0 bases from J, the junction contained 4 bases not matched to a gene. Per germline, CDR1 SQVTM and CDR2 ANQGSEA. CDR3 residues: CSAETSGSSYEQYF. The CDR3 DNA is TGCAGCGCCGAGACTAGCGGGAGCTCCTACGAGCAGTACTTC.

This clone showed up just a few times. V gene TRBV11-2 combines with J gene TRBJ2-1; 9 bases align to TRBD1. The CDR3 loop spans 16 amino acids. The ends lost 5 bases at V and 3 bases at J; junction bases unmatched: 8. Germline CDR1 is SGHAT and CDR2 is FQNNGV. The CDR3 DNA sequence: TGTGCCAGCAGCCCCCTGGCGGGACAGGGCTACAATGAGCAGTTCTTC. Its protein product is CASSPLAGQGYNEQFF. Drawing the rest from reference TRBV11-2 and TRBJ2-1, the complete variable domain is EAGVAQSPRYKIIEKRQSVAFWCNPISGHATLYWYQQILGQGPKLLIQFQNNGVVDDSQLPKDRFSAERLKGVDSTLKIQPAKLEDSAVYLCASSPLAGQGYNEQFFGPGTRLTVL.

A few counts support this clone. V is TRBV30 and J is TRBJ2-2, with TRBD1 as a possible D gene (6 bases). Per germline, CDR1 GTSNPN and CDR2 SVGIG (reference sequence). V lost 0 bases to trimming and J lost 6 bases, with 14 bases between them. The CDR3 has 15 amino acids. The CDR3 is CAWSVLPGAAGELFF. The CDR3 nucleotides are TGTGCCTGGAGTGTACTACCAGGGGCGGCCGGGGAGCTGTTTTTT.

This chain's CDR3 is CASSILAVSSYEQYF. The DNA of the CDR3 is TGTGCCAGCAGTATTCTAGCGGTGAGCTCCTACGAGCAGTACTTC. The V call is TRBV28, the J call TRBJ2-7; 7 bases are a match to TRBD2. The germline V gene encodes CDR1 MDHEN and CDR2 SYDVKM. Unmatched junction bases numbered 7, after V lost 5 bases and J lost 0 bases. The CDR3 covers 15 residues.

The genes are TRBV27 and TRBJ1-5, with D maybe TRBD1 (6 bases). The V and J ends lost 2 bases and 0 bases respectively, with 8 bases between them. There are 15 residues in the CDR3. Germline V gene lookup returns CDR1 MNHEY and CDR2 SMNVEV (reference sequence). The CDR3 here is CASSLRGPSNQPQHF. DNA for the CDR3: TGTGCCAGCAGTTTACGGGGGCCTAGCAATCAGCCCCAGCATTTT.

The chain links TRBV7-8 to TRBJ2-7, with unresolved D. The germline V gene has CDR1 SGHVS and CDR2 FQNEAQ. Trimming left V 5 bases short and J 3 bases short, with 23 bases between. The CDR3 extends over 17 amino acids. The CDR3 bases are TGTGCCAGCAGCCCCGGATTAACGTGGTCAGTAAGCTACGAGCAGTACTTC. It translates to CASSPGLTWSVSYEQYF. Combining the CDR3 with reference TRBV7-8 and TRBJ2-7 gives the whole variable domain GAGVSQSPRYKVAKRGQDVALRCDPISGHVSLFWYQQALGQGPEFLTYFQNEAQLDKSGLPSDRFFAERPEGSVSTLKIQRTQQEDSAVYLCASSPGLTWSVSYEQYFGPGTRLTVT.

The chain combines TRBV27 with TRBJ2-1, with 8 bases lining up with TRBD2. CDR3 size: 14 residues. V gave up 6 bases and J gave up 1 base; unmatched junction bases: 2. Per germline, CDR1 MNHEY and CDR2 SMNVEV (reference sequence). The CDR3 sequence is CASSTGGSYNEQFF. In DNA, the CDR3 is TGTGCCAGCAGCACGGGGGGGTCCTACAATGAGCAGTTCTTC.

The rearrangement uses TRBV11-2 and TRBJ1-2; D is possibly TRBD1 (5 bases). Germline V gene sequence: CDR1 SGHAT, CDR2 FQNNGV. Trimming took off 5 bases at V and 3 bases at J, with 13 bases between the two ends. The CDR3 extends over 14 amino acids. The CDR3 spells CASSRGGDHYGYTF. The CDR3 bases are TGTGCCAGCAGCCGCGGGGGGGACCACTATGGCTACACCTTC.

The gene calls are TRBV6-6 and TRBJ2-2; perhaps D is TRBD1 or TRBD2 (5 bases each). Trimming shortened V by 5 bases and J by 5 bases, and 18 bases separated the two germline ends. There are 16 residues in the CDR3. Germline CDR1 reads MNHNY; CDR2 reads SVGAGI (reference sequence). This chain's CDR3 is CASSTPGPGGTGELFF. The CDR3 nucleotides read TGTGCCAGCAGTACCCCGGGACCAGGTGGAACCGGGGAGCTGTTTTTT.

This sequence joins TRBV7-9 and TRBJ2-5; D tentatively reads TRBD1 or TRBD2 (6 bases each). V was shortened by 5 bases and J by 1 base, with 14 bases between the two germline ends. The length of the CDR3 is 15 residues. Germline values: CDR1 SEHNR, CDR2 FQNEAQ (reference sequence). The CDR3 protein is CASSANRGPQETQYF. Here the CDR3 DNA reads TGTGCCAGCAGCGCAAATCGGGGGCCCCAAGAGACCCAGTACTTC. The full variable domain, its missing parts supplied by reference TRBV7-9 and TRBJ2-5, is DTGVSQNPRHKITKRGQNVTFRCDPISEHNRLYWYRQTLGQGPEFLTYFQNEAQLEKSRLLSDRFSAERPKGSFSTLEIQRTEQGDSAMYLCASSANRGPQETQYFGPGTRLLVL.

The chain links TRBV30 to TRBJ2-7, with D uncertain. The CDR3 has 16 residues. Germline CDR1 GTSNPN, CDR2 SVGIG (reference sequence). The V gene lost 3 bases and the J gene lost 0 bases, with 18 bases spanning the gap. Written as DNA, the CDR3 is TGTGCCTGGAGGGAAACCGCCGCCAGCGCCTCCTACGAGCAGTACTTC. It yields the protein CAWRETAASASYEQYF.

This chain uses TRBV7-9 with TRBJ2-1, with 11 bases identical to TRBD2. V was pared by 2 bases and J by 6 bases, with 3 bases of the junction left unmatched. CDR1 and CDR2 (germline): SEHNR, FQNEAQ (reference sequence). The CDR3 has 15 residues. CDR3 sequence: CASSLSTSGINEQFF. The CDR3 DNA reads TGTGCCAGCAGCTTATCGACTAGCGGGATCAATGAGCAGTTCTTC.

The V and J genes are TRBV7-3 and TRBJ2-5; D is possibly TRBD1 or TRBD2 (5 bases each). The germline V gene encodes CDR1 SGHTA and CDR2 FQGTGA. V gave up 4 bases and J gave up 1 base, with 19 bases separating them. The CDR3 has 17 amino acids. The CDR3 coding sequence is TGTGCCAGCAGCTCCTCTTCGAGGGGACCTATCCAAGAGACCCAGTACTTC. Translated: CASSSSSRGPIQETQYF. The complete variable domain, with remaining parts taken from reference TRBV7-3 and TRBJ2-5, reads GAGVSQTPSNKVTEKGKYVELRCDPISGHTALYWYRQSLGQGPEFLIYFQGTGAADDSGLPNDRFFAVRPEGSVSTLKIQRTERGDSAVYLCASSSSSRGPIQETQYFGPGTRLLVL.

The chain employs TRBV19 and TRBJ2-2; D is perhaps TRBD2 (5 bases). Germline V CDR1 and CDR2: LNHDA, SQIVND (reference sequence). V dropped 6 bases and J dropped 5 bases, with 31 bases sitting between them. CDR3 length equals 20 residues. The CDR3 DNA reads as TGTGCCAGTAGCCTCAGGCCTTCATTACTAGTTTTGAAAAGAACCGGGGAGCTGTTTTTT. Amino acids: CASSLRPSLLVLKRTGELFF.

This sequence joins TRBV5-1 and TRBJ2-7, with 9 bases aligning to TRBD1. This CDR3 comprises 14 residues. V lost 7 bases, J lost 1 base, and 6 bases stayed unmatched. Per the germline V gene, CDR1 is SGHRS and CDR2 is YFSETQ. In DNA form, the CDR3 reads TGCGCCAGCCACACCGGGACAGGGTCCTACGAGCAGTACTTC. Translating it yields CASHTGTGSYEQYF.

V is TRBV11-2 and J is TRBJ2-7, with a possible D match to TRBD2 (5 bases). CDR1 is SGHAT and CDR2 is FQNNGV in the germline V gene. The CDR3 is 14 residues long. V lost 0 bases and J lost 2, with 8 bases in between. In DNA form, the CDR3 reads TGTGCCAGCAGCTTAGACGGACTGGCCTACGAGCAGTACTTC. Translation gives CASSLDGLAYEQYF.

The chain carries TRBV9 and TRBJ2-3; TRBD1 matches 7 bases. Germline V gene data show CDR1 as SGDLS and CDR2 as YYNGEE. The length of the CDR3 is 18 residues. Losses at the gene ends were 0 bases for V and 2 bases for J; bases not matched to a gene: 12. As DNA, the CDR3 is TGTGCCAGCAGCGTAGCTCACGACAGGGTTGAAGTCACAGATACGCAGTATTTT. This sequence encodes CASSVAHDRVEVTDTQYF. Based on the CDR3 plus reference TRBV9 and TRBJ2-3, the full variable domain is DSGVTQTPKHLITATGQRVTLRCSPRSGDLSVYWYQQSLDQGLQFLIQYYNGEERAKGNILERFSAQQFPDLHSELNLSSLELGDSALYFCASSVAHDRVEVTDTQYFGPGTRLTVL.

This chain connects TRBV7-8 to TRBJ1-5, with D perhaps matching TRBD1 (6 bases). Germline V gene data show CDR1 as SGHVS and CDR2 as FQNEAQ. CDR3 length: 14 residues. Trimming left V 1 base short and J 6 bases short, with 10 bases between. The CDR3 loop is CASSLVRGAQPQHF. The CDR3 region has the DNA TGTGCCAGCAGCTTAGTCCGGGGGGCTCAGCCCCAGCATTTT.

This chain links TRBV6-1 with TRBJ2-7, with a possible D match to TRBD1 (6 bases). Per the germline V gene, CDR1 is MNHNS and CDR2 is SASEGT. The CDR3 runs to 13 residues. Trimming cost V 5 bases and J 3 bases, with 11 bases left between them. The CDR3 bases are TGTGCCAGCAGTCACAGGGAAGTCTACGAGCAGTACTTC. This gives the protein CASSHREVYEQYF.

The chain combines TRBV5-1 with TRBJ1-1, with 10 bases matching TRBD1. Germline CDR1 is SGHRS and CDR2 is YFSETQ. The CDR3 runs 17 residues. Trimming at V came to 3 bases and at J to 0 bases, leaving 8 bases not matched to a gene. Here the CDR3 reads CASSSMGTGVMNTEAFF. The CDR3 bases are TGCGCCAGCAGCTCTATGGGGACAGGGGTTATGAACACTGAAGCTTTCTTT. The full variable domain, in which reference TRBV5-1 and TRBJ1-1 provide the parts outside the CDR3, is KAGVTQTPRYLIKTRGQQVTLSCSPISGHRSVSWYQQTPGQGLQFLFEYFSETQRNKGNFPGRFSGRQFSNSRSEMNVSTLELGDSALYLCASSSMGTGVMNTEAFFGQGTRLTVV.